This entry lists 29 T cell receptor beta chains sequenced from one sample in a study of cytomegalovirus exposure and HLA in healthy donors. Primers included in the PCR were 60 Vbeta and 13 Jbeta primers. Profiled with immunoSEQ multiplex PCR; TCRdb holds only in-frame clones, not every one. Here the sample table reports about 100,000 clones. Specimen: PBMCs. These receptors originate from a girl between 5 and 17 years old in good health and CMV-seropositive.

The rearrangement links TRBV6-5 to TRBJ1-5; D is possibly TRBD1 (5 bases). The germline gives CDR1 MNHEY, CDR2 SVGAGI. This CDR3 is 14 amino acids long. V dropped 6 bases and J dropped 6 bases, with 15 bases sitting between them. The CDR3 sequence: CASRPGSGFQPQHF. The DNA of the CDR3 is TGTGCCAGCAGACCCGGATCAGGGTTTCAGCCCCAGCATTTT.

The chain recombines TRBV6-6 with TRBJ1-2; perhaps TRBD1 as D (6 bases). This CDR3 region has 12 residues. The ends were cut back, 5 bases at V and 8 bases at J, with 12 bases in the middle. Germline V CDR1 and CDR2: MNHNY, SVGAGI (reference sequence). The CDR3 region is CASSGGGEGYTF. Here the CDR3 DNA reads TGTGCCAGCAGTGGGGGCGGCGAAGGCTACACCTTC.

The J gene is TRBJ2-6, the V gene TRBV11-2, with D possibly TRBD2 on 5 matching bases. This CDR3 contains 15 residues. Germline V gene data show CDR1 as SGHAT and CDR2 as FQNNGV. The V end was cut by 6 bases, the J end by 4 bases, with 13 bases between. The DNA for the CDR3 is TGTGCCAGCAGTTTGCCGGGGTCCGGGGCCAACGTCCTGACTTTC. Residues: CASSLPGSGANVLTF.

The chain combines TRBV10-3 with TRBJ2-3; 7 nucleotides agree with TRBD2. In germline, CDR1 is ENHRY, CDR2 SYGVKD. Trimming at V came to 5 bases and at J to 3 bases, leaving 11 bases not matched to a gene. The CDR3 covers 16 residues. The CDR3 sequence is CAISQLRGDRTDTQYF. DNA for the CDR3: TGTGCCATCAGTCAGCTACGGGGGGACCGAACAGATACGCAGTATTTT.

The chain employs TRBV6-1 and TRBJ2-3; tentative D call: TRBD1 (5 bases). Germline V gives CDR1 MNHNS, CDR2 SASEGT. V gave up 1 base and J gave up 2 bases, with 10 bases separating them. The CDR3 runs to 15 residues. The CDR3: CASSEGRASTDTQYF. CDR3 nucleotide sequence: TGTGCCAGCAGTGAAGGCAGGGCATCCACAGATACGCAGTATTTT.

The CDR3 sequence: CASSILTPSTGWGGYTF. CDR3 nucleotides: TGTGCCAGCAGCATACTTACCCCATCGACAGGGTGGGGAGGCTACACCTTC. This chain joins TRBV5-4 and TRBJ1-2; TRBD1 matches 7 bases. The CDR3 spans 17 residues. From germline, CDR1 is SGHNT and CDR2 YYREEE (reference sequence). With 4 bases clipped from V and 8 bases from J, the junction kept 20 bases outside the gene matches.

The chain recombines TRBV4-1 with TRBJ2-1; 7 bases fit TRBD2. The J segment lost 9 bases and the V segment lost 5 bases, leaving 16 bases of the junction unmatched. Per germline, CDR1 MGHRA and CDR2 YSYEKL. This CDR3 spans 16 amino acids. CDR3 loop: CASSSPSQAGDGEQFF. Written as DNA, the CDR3 is TGCGCCAGCAGCAGCCCCTCCCAGGCGGGAGATGGTGAGCAGTTCTTC.

The chain combines TRBV5-4 with TRBJ2-7; tentatively, D is TRBD1 (7 bases). Between the trimmed V and J ends, which lost 4 bases and 1 base, there was a span of 15 bases. From germline, CDR1 is SGHNT and CDR2 YYREEE (reference sequence). This CDR3 contains 15 residues. This CDR3 reads CASSGWGDSSYEQYV. CDR3 nucleotides: TGTGCCAGCAGCGGGTGGGGGGACAGTTCCTACGAGCAGTACGTC.

Comments on this clone: Within the sample, other DNA sequences also encode this same CDR3. This chain connects TRBV4-2 to TRBJ1-1, with D possibly being TRBD1 (5 bases). The CDR3 is 15 residues long. Germline V gene lookup returns CDR1 LGHNA and CDR2 YNFKEQ. The V end lost 3 bases, the J end lost 0 bases, and 11 bases lay between the germline ends. The CDR3 DNA sequence: TGTGCCAGCAGCCAGGGTGTGGACATGAACACTGAAGCTTTCTTT. This codes for CASSQGVDMNTEAFF.

The V call is TRBV5-5, the J call TRBJ2-7; TRBD1 agrees at 7 bases. This CDR3 is built from 14 residues. Germline assignment: CDR1 SGHKS and CDR2 YYEKEE (reference sequence). The V gene end was trimmed by 3 bases and the J gene end by 0 bases; junction bases not matched to a gene: 3. The CDR3 DNA is TGTGCCAGCAGCTCGACAGGGACCTCCTACGAGCAGTACTTC. It yields the protein CASSSTGTSYEQYF. The complete variable domain, with remaining parts taken from reference TRBV5-5 and TRBJ2-7, reads DAGVTQSPTHLIKTRGQQVTLRCSPISGHKSVSWYQQVLGQGPQFIFQYYEKEERGRGNFPDRFSARQFPNYSSELNVNALLLGDSALYLCASSSTGTSYEQYFGPGTRLTVT.

This chain connects TRBV30 to TRBJ1-2; perhaps TRBD1 as D (5 bases). Germline CDR1 and CDR2: GTSNPN and SVGIG (reference sequence). This CDR3 spans 13 amino acids. Trimming pared 4 bases from V and 7 bases from J, leaving 16 bases between. In DNA form, the CDR3 reads TGTGCCTGGACCTCGGGGGGGAAGGGTGGCTACACCTTC. This translates into CAWTSGGKGGYTF.

This sequence joins TRBV27 and TRBJ2-7; 9 bases are shared with TRBD1. The CDR3 is 14 residues long. V lost 4 bases, J lost 3 bases, and 4 bases stayed unmatched. The germline V gene has CDR1 MNHEY and CDR2 SMNVEV (reference sequence). The CDR3 protein is CASSSGTGFYEQYF. In DNA form, the CDR3 reads TGTGCCAGCAGTTCCGGGACAGGGTTCTACGAGCAGTACTTC.

V gene TRBV9 combines with J gene TRBJ1-2, with a tentative D call TRBD1 (5 bases). The CDR3 is 14 residues long. Trimming took 3 bases from V and 8 from J, leaving 17 bases between them. Germline V gives CDR1 SGDLS, CDR2 YYNGEE. CDR3 in amino acids: CASSDTGTSTGYTF. In DNA form, the CDR3 reads TGTGCCAGCAGCGATACCGGGACTTCAACCGGCTACACCTTC.

The chain joins TRBV11-2 to TRBJ2-1; the match to TRBD1 covers 9 bases. Per the germline V gene, CDR1 is SGHAT and CDR2 is FQNNGV. The CDR3 spans 15 residues. With 0 bases clipped from V and 10 bases from J, the junction kept 7 bases outside the gene matches. The chain's CDR3 is CASSLEGTGGLEQFF. DNA of the CDR3: TGTGCCAGCAGCTTAGAAGGAACAGGGGGCCTAGAGCAGTTCTTC.

The CDR3 protein is CASSDSLIEAFF. Here the CDR3 DNA reads TGTGCCAGCAGTGACTCCCTAATCGAAGCTTTCTTT. The chain joins TRBV6-1 to TRBJ1-1; D is uncertain. This CDR3 comprises 12 residues. V shed 3 bases and J shed 8 bases, with 10 bases lying between them. Per germline, CDR1 MNHNS and CDR2 SASEGT.

J is TRBJ2-7 and V is TRBV5-1; D might be TRBD1 (6 bases). V was shortened by 0 bases and J by 2 bases, with 12 bases between the two germline ends. Germline-derived CDR1 and CDR2 are SGHRS and YFSETQ. This CDR3 comprises 15 residues. CDR3 nucleotide sequence: TGCGCCAGCAGCTTGGGAACAGGGAGCGCCTACGAGCAGTACTTC. This translates into CASSLGTGSAYEQYF.

This chain joins TRBV10-3 and TRBJ2-3; D may be TRBD1 (5 bases). This CDR3 contains 16 residues. Trimming left V 3 bases short and J 2 bases short, with 15 bases between. In germline, CDR1 is ENHRY, CDR2 SYGVKD. DNA for the CDR3: TGTGCCATCAGTGAACCCCCAGGGATCAACACAGATACGCAGTATTTT. Its protein is CAISEPPGINTDTQYF.

The chain combines TRBV5-6 with TRBJ1-3, with TRBD1 as a possible D gene (5 bases). V lost 2 bases and J lost 0, with 15 bases in between. Germline V lookup: CDR1 SGHDT, CDR2 YYEEEE. This CDR3 spans 17 amino acids. CDR3 amino acids: CASSFGAVRVSGNTIYF. CDR3 bases: TGTGCCAGCAGCTTTGGGGCGGTACGGGTCTCTGGAAACACCATATATTTT.

V gene TRBV6-1 combines with J gene TRBJ1-1; TRBD1 is a possible D gene (5 bases). With 1 base removed from V and 2 bases from J, the gap between germline ends came to 8 bases. The germline V gene encodes CDR1 MNHNS and CDR2 SASEGT. The length of the CDR3 is 14 residues. For the CDR3, the DNA is TGTGCCAGCAGTGAAGTCCAGGGAAACACTGAAGCTTTCTTT. Its translation is CASSEVQGNTEAFF.

V usage is TRBV13 and J usage is TRBJ1-3; no reliable D call. This CDR3 has 15 residues. Germline V gene lookup returns CDR1 PRHDT and CDR2 FYEKMQ (reference sequence). Trimming cost V 0 bases and J 2 bases, with 8 bases left between them. The CDR3 sequence is CASSLGLLTGNTIYF. In DNA form, the CDR3 reads TGTGCCAGCAGCTTAGGACTGCTGACTGGAAACACCATATATTTT.

J is TRBJ2-7 and V is TRBV7-9; tentatively, D is TRBD2 (5 bases). This CDR3 has 14 amino acids. V was clipped by 0 bases and J by 5 bases, with 11 bases between them. CDR1 is SEHNR, CDR2 FQNEAQ, per germline (reference sequence). The CDR3 protein is CASSLAAGAHEQYF. The CDR3 DNA sequence: TGTGCCAGCAGCTTAGCGGCGGGTGCCCACGAGCAGTACTTC.

The V and J genes are TRBV19 and TRBJ2-1, with no clear D. Germline V gives CDR1 LNHDA, CDR2 SQIVND (reference sequence). This CDR3 comprises 11 residues. V gave up 4 bases and J gave up 7 bases, with 5 bases separating them. In nucleotides, the CDR3 is TGTGCCAGTAGTACCGTGAATGAGCAGTTCTTC. Its protein is CASSTVNEQFF.

V and J are TRBV6-1 and TRBJ2-7, with 7 bases lining up with TRBD1. The CDR3 has 14 amino acids. In germline, CDR1 is MNHNS, CDR2 SASEGT. Losses at the gene ends were 3 bases for V and 6 bases for J; bases not matched to a gene: 8. The CDR3: CASSETGWRVEQYV. CDR3 nucleotides: TGTGCCAGCAGTGAGACAGGGTGGCGGGTCGAGCAGTACGTC.

The chain combines TRBV29-1 with TRBJ1-2; D gene uncertain. V was pared by 2 bases and J by 4 bases, with 14 bases between. Germline V gives CDR1 SQVTM, CDR2 ANQGSEA. This CDR3 is 14 amino acids long. The DNA for the CDR3 is TGCAGCGTTGAATCTCTTGGAGGAACCTATGGCTACACCTTC. Translating gives CSVESLGGTYGYTF.

The chain combines TRBV6-1 with TRBJ2-5; 8 positions agree with TRBD2. Germline assignment: CDR1 MNHNS and CDR2 SASEGT. Germline trimming cut 2 bases from V and 7 bases from J; bases unmatched to any gene: 9. The CDR3 is 15 amino acids. The CDR3 sequence: CASSEWSGAGGTQYF. In DNA, the CDR3 is TGTGCCAGCAGTGAATGGAGCGGGGCGGGGGGGACCCAGTACTTC.

CDR3 protein: CASSLGTGAEAFF. The CDR3 nucleotides are TGTGCCAGCAGCTTAGGGACAGGGGCTGAAGCTTTCTTT. This chain joins TRBV7-9 and TRBJ1-1; 9 bases line up with TRBD1. The CDR3 contains 13 residues. J lost 6 bases, V lost 1 base, and 0 bases had no gene match. The germline V gene encodes CDR1 SEHNR and CDR2 FQNEAQ (reference sequence). Looking up the rest from reference TRBV7-9 and TRBJ1-1 gives the full variable domain: DTGVSQNPRHKITKRGQNVTFRCDPISEHNRLYWYRQTLGQGPEFLTYFQNEAQLEKSRLLSDRFSAERPKGSFSTLEIQRTEQGDSAMYLCASSLGTGAEAFFGQGTRLTVV.

This chain uses TRBV14 with TRBJ2-2; D unresolved. V lost 3 bases and J 3 bases, leaving 8 bases between the germline ends. The CDR3 runs 14 residues. Germline V lookup: CDR1 SGHDN, CDR2 FVKESK. In DNA, the CDR3 is TGTGCCAGCAGCCACAGAATGGACACCGGGGAGCTGTTTTTT. It yields the protein CASSHRMDTGELFF. Variable domain in full (rest from reference TRBV14 and TRBJ2-2): EAGVTQFPSHSVIEKGQTVTLRCDPISGHDNLYWYRRVMGKEIKFLLHFVKESKQDESGMPNNRFLAERTGGTYSTLKVQPAELEDSGVYFCASSHRMDTGELFFGEGSRLTVL.

The chain recombines TRBV5-4 with TRBJ1-1, with D possibly matching TRBD1 (5 bases). The V gene lost 4 bases and the J gene lost 7 bases, with 14 bases spanning the gap. The CDR3 spans 13 residues. CDR1 and CDR2 (germline): SGHNT, YYREEE (reference sequence). The CDR3 DNA sequence: TGTGCCAGCAGCGTGTGGGGCGGGGGTGAAGCTTTCTTT. Its protein is CASSVWGGGEAFF.

This chain joins TRBV5-1 and TRBJ1-1, with TRBD1 matching 12 bases. CDR3 length: 18 residues. Germline-derived CDR1 and CDR2 are SGHRS and YFSETQ. V lost 4 bases, J lost 1 base, and 11 bases stayed unmatched. Here the CDR3 reads CASSLRGGTGGTNTEAFF. CDR3 DNA sequence: TGCGCCAGCAGCCTGAGGGGGGGGACAGGGGGCACGAACACTGAAGCTTTCTTT. Full variable domain (remainder filled in from reference TRBV5-1 and TRBJ1-1): KAGVTQTPRYLIKTRGQQVTLSCSPISGHRSVSWYQQTPGQGLQFLFEYFSETQRNKGNFPGRFSGRQFSNSRSEMNVSTLELGDSALYLCASSLRGGTGGTNTEAFFGQGTRLTVV.